Presented here are 10 T cell receptor beta chains from one specimen sequenced in a study of metastatic and nonmetastatic thyroid tumors. TCRdb reanalyzed the PCR reads with MiXCR. This table has fewer than 20,000 clones, 29% appearing once. No treatment of any kind had been given to any patient before thyroid surgery. Sequencing was carried out using tumor tissue. All receptors come from a male donor with papillary thyroid cancer or a benign thyroid nodule (not recorded which). Some clones in this sample may be carry-over from other donors' samples.

The chain links TRBV7-6 to TRBJ2-3; D not resolved. The CDR3 runs to 14 residues. V lost 1 base and J 4 bases, leaving 9 bases between the germline ends. Germline V lookup: CDR1 SGHVS, CDR2 FNYEAQ. The CDR3 spells CASSLVDNPDTQYF. The CDR3 bases are TGTGCCAGCAGCTTAGTTGACAACCCAGATACGCAGTATTTT.

The V call is TRBV11-2, the J call TRBJ2-1; D gene uncertain. The CDR3 loop spans 13 amino acids. The germline gives CDR1 SGHAT, CDR2 FQNNGV. Trimming removed 1 base at V and 10 bases at J, with 11 bases between. CDR3: CASSLGGSGEQFF. In DNA form, the CDR3 reads TGTGCCAGCAGCTTAGGTGGGTCGGGCGAGCAGTTCTTC.

This clone turned up a few times. The same CDR3 also results from other DNA sequences found in this sample. This chain links TRBV4-1 with TRBJ2-1, with TRBD2 matching 15 bases. The V segment lost 8 bases and the J segment 4 bases; nucleotides outside the gene matches: 6. From germline, CDR1 is MGHRA and CDR2 YSYEKL. This CDR3 contains 16 residues. DNA for the CDR3: TGCGCCAGCCTAGGACTAGCGGGGGGGCCTTACAATGAGCAGTTCTTC. This gives the protein CASLGLAGGPYNEQFF.

The chain employs TRBV7-8 and TRBJ2-3; D may be TRBD2 (6 bases). Trimming cost V 6 bases and J 4 bases, with 20 bases left between them. The CDR3 is 16 residues long. Germline lookup yields CDR1 SGHVS and CDR2 FQNEAQ. Here the CDR3 reads CASRPPLGGTPDTQYF. For the CDR3, the DNA is TGTGCCAGCAGACCTCCCCTAGGCGGGACCCCAGATACGCAGTATTTT.

Concerning this clone itself: The junction shows a germline mismatch at one end, possibly a read error. The sample holds other DNA sequences that translate to the same CDR3. The DNA of the CDR3 is TGTGCCAGTAGTTTAACTGGAAACACCATATATTTT. This codes for CASSLTGNTIYF. The J gene is TRBJ1-3, the V gene TRBV28; D gene uncertain. Per the germline V gene, CDR1 is MDHEN and CDR2 is SYDVKM. This CDR3 region has 12 residues.

The J gene is TRBJ1-6, the V gene TRBV2, with a weak D call TRBD1 (6 bases). This CDR3 spans 15 amino acids. V lost 2 bases and J 5 bases, leaving 10 bases between the germline ends. In germline, CDR1 is SNHLY, CDR2 FYNNEI. In nucleotides, the CDR3 is TGTGCCAGCAGTGAAATGGGGGCGGATAATTCACCCCTCCACTTT. Residues: CASSEMGADNSPLHF.

The V gene is TRBV30, the J gene TRBJ1-5; 10 bases map to TRBD1. Germline V CDR1 and CDR2: GTSNPN, SVGIG (reference sequence). This CDR3 region has 14 residues. The ends lost 2 bases at V and 5 bases at J; junction bases unmatched: 3. This chain's CDR3 is CAWSWGQGYQPQHF. DNA for the CDR3: TGTGCCTGGAGTTGGGGACAGGGGTATCAGCCCCAGCATTTT.

This clone was recorded at least ten times. The chain carries TRBV6-1 and TRBJ2-6; 7 bases agree with TRBD1. Germline CDR1 MNHNS, CDR2 SASEGT. Unmatched junction bases numbered 5, after V lost 6 bases and J lost 0 bases. The CDR3 has 16 residues. In DNA, the CDR3 is TGTGCCAGCAGCCAGGGACAGCACTCTGGGGCCAACGTCCTGACTTTC. Its translation is CASSQGQHSGANVLTF.

Comment on this clone: The conserved phenylalanine or tryptophan is not found at the CDR3 terminus, so this likely reflects a read error. The chain carries TRBV2 and TRBJ1-6; the D is unclear. The V gene's germline CDR1 is SNHLY and CDR2 FYNNEI. V was clipped by 7 bases and J by 16 bases, with 14 bases between them. The CDR3 runs to 11 residues. CDR3: CASNDRVPLHY. CDR3 coding DNA: TGTGCCAGCAACGACCGGGTCCCGCTCCACTAT.

V is TRBV18 and J is TRBJ2-7; 7 bases match TRBD1. The CDR3 length is 13 residues. Germline V gene data show CDR1 as KGHSH and CDR2 as LQKENI. Trimming took 4 bases from V and 2 from J; bases not matched to a gene: 2. CDR3 residues: CASSRDSTYEQYF. The CDR3, as DNA: TGTGCCAGCTCACGGGACAGTACCTACGAGCAGTACTTC. The full variable domain, in which reference TRBV18 and TRBJ2-7 provide the parts outside the CDR3, is NAGVMQNPRHLVRRRGQEARLRCSPMKGHSHVYWYRQLPEEGLKFMVYLQKENIIDESGMPKERFSAEFPKEGPSILRIQQVVRGDSAAYFCASSRDSTYEQYFGPGTRLTVT.